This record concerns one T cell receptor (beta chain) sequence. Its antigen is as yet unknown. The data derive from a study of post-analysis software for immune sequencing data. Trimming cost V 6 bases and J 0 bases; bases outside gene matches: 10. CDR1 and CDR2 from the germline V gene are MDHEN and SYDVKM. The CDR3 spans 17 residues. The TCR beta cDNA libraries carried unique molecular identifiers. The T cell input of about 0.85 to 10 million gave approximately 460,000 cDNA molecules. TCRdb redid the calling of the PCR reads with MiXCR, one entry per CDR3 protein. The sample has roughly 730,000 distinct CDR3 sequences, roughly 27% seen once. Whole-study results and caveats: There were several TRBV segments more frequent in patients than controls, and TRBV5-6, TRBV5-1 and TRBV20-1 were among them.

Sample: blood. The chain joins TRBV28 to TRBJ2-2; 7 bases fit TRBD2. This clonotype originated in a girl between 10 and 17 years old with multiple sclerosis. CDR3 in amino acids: CASSPVRAGTNTGELFF. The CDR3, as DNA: TGTGCCAGCAGCCCGGTTCGAGCGGGGACGAACACCGGGGAGCTGTTTTTT. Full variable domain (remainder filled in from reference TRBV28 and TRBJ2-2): DVKVTQSSRYLVKRTGEKVFLECVQDMDHENMFWYRQDPGLGLRLIYFSYDVKMKEKGDIPEGYSVSREKKERFSLILESASTNQTSMYLCASSPVRAGTNTGELFFGEGSRLTVL.